The next 25 T cell receptor beta chains were all read from a single sample in a study of Ad26.COV2.S vaccination and SARS-CoV-2 variants. The assay was immunoSEQ multiplex PCR, and TCRdb's table has in-frame clones only and misses some. The sample carries fewer than 500,000 clones, roughly nine tenths recorded once. Treatment reported: roughly 20 received Ad26.COV2.S at low or high dose, single or two shots; several received placebo; per-sample allocation not given. After the first vaccine or placebo injection, samples were drawn on day 63. Specimen: peripheral blood, collected in a trial of Ad26.COV2.S vaccine versus placebo. Receptor source: a person aged 18-65 years who received the Ad26.COV2.S COVID-19 vaccine or a placebo.

This chain connects TRBV5-4 to TRBJ2-2, with TRBD2 matching 11 bases. After removal of 7 bases from V and 0 bases from J, the junction contained 5 bases not matched to a gene. The V gene's germline CDR1 is SGHNT and CDR2 YYREEE (reference sequence). The CDR3 totals 16 residues. The CDR3 loop is CASSRLAGTNTGELFF. The CDR3 nucleotides are TGTGCCAGCTCAAGACTAGCGGGGACGAACACCGGGGAGCTGTTTTTT.

The chain couples TRBV9 to TRBJ2-7; TRBD1 matches at 12 bases. The V gene's germline CDR1 is SGDLS and CDR2 YYNGEE. After removal of 2 bases from V and 13 bases from J, the junction contained 10 bases not matched to a gene. The CDR3 has 14 amino acids. The CDR3 here is CASSVGTGGAGVYF. CDR3 DNA: TGTGCCAGCAGCGTCGGGACAGGGGGCGCGGGTGTCTACTTC.

The V gene is TRBV21-1, the J gene TRBJ1-1; the D segment call TRBD1 is taken from the table without a DNA check. TRBV21-1 is termed a pseudogene. The CDR3 contains 15 residues. CDR3 DNA sequence: TGTGCCAGCAGCAACCGACAGGGGCAGAACACTGAAGCTTTCTTT. It yields the protein CASSNRQGQNTEAFF.

This chain uses TRBV9 with TRBJ1-2; 7 positions agree with TRBD1. The germline CDR1 and CDR2 sequences are SGDLS and YYNGEE. With 0 bases clipped from V and 12 bases from J, the junction kept 14 bases outside the gene matches. The CDR3 extends over 15 amino acids. CDR3 loop: CASSVDVDRAYSHTF. The CDR3 DNA is TGTGCCAGCAGCGTAGATGTTGACAGGGCCTATTCCCACACCTTC.

The chain links TRBV14 to TRBJ1-6, with TRBD1 as a possible D gene (5 bases). The CDR3 totals 14 residues. Deletions cut 6 bases from V and 10 bases from J, with 16 bases between. The germline V gene encodes CDR1 SGHDN and CDR2 FVKESK. The CDR3 DNA reads TGTGCCAGCAGTTACTACGGGCGGGGCTCACCCCTCCACTTT. As protein: CASSYYGRGSPLHF.

The rearrangement joins TRBV6-6 to TRBJ1-2; 10 bases agree with TRBD1. The CDR3 has 16 residues. Germline trimming cut 5 bases from V and 4 bases from J; bases unmatched to any gene: 10. Germline CDR1 reads MNHNY; CDR2 reads SVGAGI (reference sequence). The CDR3, as DNA: TGTGCCAGCAGTCCCTCGGGGACAGGGGTTGGCTATGGCTACACCTTC. This sequence encodes CASSPSGTGVGYGYTF.

The J gene is TRBJ1-1, the V gene TRBV7-2; D gene uncertain. Germline CDR1 is SGHTA and CDR2 is FQGNSA. The CDR3 spans 17 residues. Trimming removed 5 bases from V and 1 base from J, with 20 bases in between. CDR3 sequence reads: CASSPRKRAVANTEAFF. CDR3 in DNA: TGTGCCAGCAGCCCAAGGAAACGGGCGGTGGCGAACACTGAAGCTTTCTTT.

The V call is TRBV29-1, the J call TRBJ1-4; 9 nucleotides align to TRBD1. The CDR3 sequence is 16 residues long. V was pared by 4 bases and J by 2 bases, with 8 bases of the junction left unmatched. Germline V lookup: CDR1 SQVTM, CDR2 ANQGSEA. The CDR3: CSVGGQGPLTNEKLFF. CDR3 DNA: TGCAGCGTTGGCGGACAGGGGCCCCTGACTAATGAAAAACTGTTTTTT.

The chain carries TRBV3-1 (or the pseudogene TRBV3-2) and TRBJ1-2, with 7 bases identical to TRBD1. Trimming cost V 5 bases and J 5 bases; bases outside gene matches: 8. The CDR3 contains 14 residues. Germline CDR1 LGHDT, CDR2 YNNKEL (reference sequence). The CDR3 loop is CASSSTTGEYGYTF. CDR3 sequence (DNA): TGTGCCAGCAGCTCTACTACAGGGGAGTATGGCTACACCTTC.

The chain employs TRBV7-3 and TRBJ2-1, with a tentative D call TRBD2 (5 bases). CDR1 and CDR2 (germline): SGHTA, FQGTGA. V shed 1 base and J shed 6 bases, with 7 bases lying between them. The CDR3 covers 13 residues. The CDR3 DNA reads as TGTGCCAGCAGCTTAAATGGAGGCAATGAGCAGTTCTTC. Translated: CASSLNGGNEQFF.

The chain employs TRBV7-2 and TRBJ2-1; D might be TRBD1 or TRBD2, each matching 5 bases. Germline CDR1 is SGHTA and CDR2 is FQGNSA. The CDR3 sequence is 15 residues long. With 1 base removed from V and 6 bases from J, the gap between germline ends came to 13 bases. CDR3 protein: CASSLVPGPSNEQFF. CDR3 coding DNA: TGTGCCAGCAGCTTAGTGCCGGGACCCTCCAATGAGCAGTTCTTC.

The sample holds a few counts of this clone. This chain links TRBV5-1 with TRBJ1-1; no clear D. V was clipped by 0 bases and J by 1 base, with 4 bases between them. The germline gives CDR1 SGHRS, CDR2 YFSETQ. The CDR3 is 13 residues long. CDR3 nucleotide sequence: TGCGCCAGCAGCTTGGACTGGAACACTGAAGCTTTCTTT. As protein: CASSLDWNTEAFF.

The rearrangement uses TRBV18 and TRBJ2-3, with D perhaps matching TRBD1 (7 bases). The germline V gene has CDR1 KGHSH and CDR2 LQKENI. The CDR3 consists of 15 residues. The V gene lost 6 bases and the J gene lost 2 bases, with 15 bases spanning the gap. CDR3 in amino acids: CASSPQGGYTDTQYF. For the CDR3, the DNA is TGTGCCAGCTCCCCTCAGGGGGGTTACACAGATACGCAGTATTTT.

The chain employs TRBV18 and TRBJ1-4, with D possibly being TRBD1 (6 bases). V lost 4 bases, J lost 8 bases, and 17 bases lay in between. CDR1 is KGHSH, CDR2 LQKENI, per germline. The CDR3 extends over 15 amino acids. In DNA form, the CDR3 reads TGTGCCAGCTCACGGGGACCAGGGGAAGGGGAAAAACTGTTTTTT. Translated, it gives CASSRGPGEGEKLFF.

The chain has TRBV5-1 and TRBJ2-3, with 8 nucleotides matching TRBD2. The trim removed 5 bases at V and 4 bases at J, leaving 9 bases unmatched. Germline values: CDR1 SGHRS, CDR2 YFSETQ. The CDR3 has 15 amino acids. The chain's CDR3 is CASRVAGGAADTQYF. The CDR3 nucleotides are TGCGCCAGCAGGGTCGCGGGGGGCGCGGCAGATACGCAGTATTTT. Full variable domain (missing parts from reference TRBV5-1 and TRBJ2-3): KAGVTQTPRYLIKTRGQQVTLSCSPISGHRSVSWYQQTPGQGLQFLFEYFSETQRNKGNFPGRFSGRQFSNSRSEMNVSTLELGDSALYLCASRVAGGAADTQYFGPGTRLTVL.

The chain employs TRBV6-5 and TRBJ1-6, with unresolved D. This CDR3 is built from 13 residues. The V gene lost 8 bases and the J gene lost 9 bases, with 14 bases spanning the gap. Looked up from germline, CDR1 is MNHEY and CDR2 is SVGAGI. In nucleotides, the CDR3 is TGTGCCAGCCAGATTTCGGGAATTTCACCCCTCCACTTT. Amino acids: CASQISGISPLHF.

The rearrangement links TRBV28 to TRBJ1-1; maybe TRBD1 (5 bases). Germline values: CDR1 MDHEN, CDR2 SYDVKM. The CDR3 spans 17 residues. V gave up 6 bases and J gave up 3 bases, with 23 bases separating them. CDR3 residues: CASRIVPSEGWYTEAFF. CDR3 in DNA: TGTGCCAGCAGGATAGTCCCCTCGGAGGGGTGGTACACTGAAGCTTTCTTT.

The chain links TRBV9 to TRBJ2-1; TRBD2 aligns across 10 bases. V gave up 0 bases and J gave up 9 bases; unmatched junction bases: 6. The CDR3 has 15 amino acids. Germline V gene data show CDR1 as SGDLS and CDR2 as YYNGEE. The CDR3 reads CASSVASGRAGEQFF. The CDR3 DNA follows: TGTGCCAGCAGCGTAGCCAGCGGGAGGGCGGGTGAGCAGTTCTTC. The full variable domain, with the rest looked up from reference TRBV9 and TRBJ2-1, is DSGVTQTPKHLITATGQRVTLRCSPRSGDLSVYWYQQSLDQGLQFLIQYYNGEERAKGNILERFSAQQFPDLHSELNLSSLELGDSALYFCASSVASGRAGEQFFGPGTRLTVL.

This chain connects TRBV29-1 to TRBJ1-1; TRBD1 matches 7 bases. The V segment lost 4 bases and the J segment 7 bases; nucleotides outside the gene matches: 15. Per the germline V gene, CDR1 is SQVTM and CDR2 is ANQGSEA. The CDR3 length is 15 residues. CDR3 sequence reads: CSVVPAGGGGLEAFF. The CDR3 coding sequence is TGCAGCGTTGTTCCGGCAGGGGGTGGGGGACTTGAAGCTTTCTTT.

CDR3 coding DNA: TGTGCCAGCAGTTTGGTGGGGGGTTACGGGGCCAACGTCCTGACTTTC. Translation gives CASSLVGGYGANVLTF. The V gene is TRBV2, the J gene TRBJ2-6; a weak D match, TRBD2 (6 bases). The CDR3 length is 16 residues. Germline V CDR1 and CDR2: SNHLY, FYNNEI. Trimming cost V 5 bases and J 4 bases, with 15 bases left between them.

The V gene is TRBV2, the J gene TRBJ1-2; D unclear. Germline CDR1 SNHLY, CDR2 FYNNEI. This CDR3 is built from 12 residues. With 5 bases removed from V and 4 bases from J, the gap between germline ends came to 8 bases. Written as DNA, the CDR3 is TGTGCCAGCAGTTCTGGACCCTATGGCTACACCTTC. Translating gives CASSSGPYGYTF.

CDR3 bases: TGTGCCAGCAGATCCCCGTCCGGGACAGGGGGCGCCGGGTACGAGCAGTACGTC. It is translated as CASRSPSGTGGAGYEQYV. The chain recombines TRBV28 with TRBJ2-7; 12 positions match TRBD1. Trimming removed 6 bases from V and 4 bases from J; junction bases left unmatched: 16. Germline CDR1 is MDHEN and CDR2 is SYDVKM. The length of the CDR3 is 18 residues.

The rearrangement links TRBV2 to TRBJ2-2, with TRBD2 matching over 8 bases. There are 15 residues in the CDR3. Germline CDR1 and CDR2: SNHLY and FYNNEI. V dropped 10 bases and J dropped 0; count of bases not matched to a gene: 7. The DNA for the CDR3 is TGTGCCACCGGCCAACTAGCGGCGAACACCGGGGAGCTGTTTTTT. It codes for CATGQLAANTGELFF.

The chain links TRBV6-2 or TRBV6-3 to TRBJ1-2; D is undetermined. V lost 6 bases and J 4 bases, leaving 12 bases between the germline ends. The CDR3 runs to 13 residues. The germline V gene encodes CDR1 MNHEY and CDR2 SVGEGT. This CDR3 reads CASSQVRFYGYTF. The CDR3 nucleotides are TGTGCCAGCAGCCAGGTTAGGTTCTATGGCTACACCTTC.

The chain joins TRBV5-6 to TRBJ2-5, with a tentative D call TRBD1 (6 bases). V lost 4 bases, J lost 0 bases, and 10 bases lay in between. In germline, CDR1 is SGHDT, CDR2 YYEEEE. This CDR3 region has 14 residues. CDR3 in amino acids: CASSRGTYQETQYF. CDR3 sequence (DNA): TGTGCCAGCAGCAGAGGGACATACCAAGAGACCCAGTACTTC.